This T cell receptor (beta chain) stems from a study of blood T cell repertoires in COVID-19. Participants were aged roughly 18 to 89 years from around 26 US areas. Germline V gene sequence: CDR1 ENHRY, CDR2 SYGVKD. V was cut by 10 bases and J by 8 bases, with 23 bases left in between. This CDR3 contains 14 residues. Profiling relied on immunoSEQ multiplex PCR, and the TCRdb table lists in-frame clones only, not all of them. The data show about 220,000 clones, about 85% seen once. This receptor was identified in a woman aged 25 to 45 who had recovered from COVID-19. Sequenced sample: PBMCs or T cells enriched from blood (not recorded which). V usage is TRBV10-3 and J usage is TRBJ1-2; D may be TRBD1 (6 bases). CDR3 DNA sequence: TGTGCCACCGTCTCCACTTGGACAGAACCGGGCTACACCTTC. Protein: CATVSTWTEPGYTF.